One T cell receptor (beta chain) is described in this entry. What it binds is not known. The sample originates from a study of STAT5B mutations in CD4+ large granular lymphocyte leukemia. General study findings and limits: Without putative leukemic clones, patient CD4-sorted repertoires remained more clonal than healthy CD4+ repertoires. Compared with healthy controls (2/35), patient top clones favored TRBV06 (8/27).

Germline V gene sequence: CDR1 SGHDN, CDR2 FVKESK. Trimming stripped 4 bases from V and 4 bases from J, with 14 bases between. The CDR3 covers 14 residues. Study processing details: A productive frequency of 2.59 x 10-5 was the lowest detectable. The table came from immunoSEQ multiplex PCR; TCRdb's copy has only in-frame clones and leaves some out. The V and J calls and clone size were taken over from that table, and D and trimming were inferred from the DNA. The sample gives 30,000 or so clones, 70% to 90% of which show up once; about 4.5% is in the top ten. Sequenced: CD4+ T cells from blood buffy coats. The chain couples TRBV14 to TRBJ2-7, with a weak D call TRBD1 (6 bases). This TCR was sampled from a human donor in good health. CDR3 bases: TGTGCCAGCAGCCTGTACAGGACAGAGTACGAGCAGTACTTC. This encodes CASSLYRTEYEQYF.